Listed below are T cell receptor beta chains from one sample, sequenced in a study of T-cell memory formation after mild COVID-19. TCRdb re-derived calls from the 5' RACE reads in MiXCR, one entry per CDR3 protein. The sample consists of around 310,000 distinct CDR3 sequences, less than 20% of them appearing once. Material for sequencing was PBMCs or a T cell subset sorted from them (not recorded which). The origin of the receptors is a man younger than 30 who had mild COVID-19 (a few samples of this study predate the infection). Cell type and time point are not known. Both conserved end residues are part of each CDR3. The D gene is left open where the match is weak. For some rows the clone size is stated as once, few or many, or as a class when expanded; others skip it.

TRBV7-6	12	TRBJ2-3	TRBD1	many	TGTGCCAGCAGCGGGACAGGGAACTCGCAGTATTTT	CASSGTGNSQYF
TRBV2	12	TRBJ2-5	-	few	TGTGCCAGCAGTGAACAGCGAGAGACCCAGTACTTC	CASSEQRETQYF
TRBV12-3/TRBV12-4	13	TRBJ2-7	TRBD2	-	TGTGCCAGCAGTTTCCTAGCGGGGGAACCTCAGGACTTC	CASSFLAGEPQDF
TRBV25-1	12	TRBJ2-1	-	-	TGTGCCAGCAGCACGGAGGGACATGAGCAGTTCTTC	CASSTEGHEQFF
TRBV20-1	11	TRBJ2-7	-	few	TGCAGTGCCTACGACAGGAACGAGCAGTACTTC	CSAYDRNEQYF
TRBV3-1	13	TRBJ2-4	-	-	TGTGCCAGCAGCCAGTTTGCCAAAAACATTCAGTACTTC	CASSQFAKNIQYF
TRBV7-2	14	TRBJ1-2	-	-	TGTGCCAGCAGCCCTCAATGGTTTGACTATGGCTACACCTTC	CASSPQWFDYGYTF
TRBV20-1	15	TRBJ2-6	TRBD2	-	TGCAGTGCCCCGGGGGGGCGCCCCTGGGCCAACGTCCTGACTTTC	CSAPGGRPWANVLTF
TRBV12-3/TRBV12-4	12	TRBJ1-4	-	many	TGTGCCAGCAGTTTCGGTCCCGAAAAACTGTTTTTT	CASSFGPEKLFF
TRBV29-1	11	TRBJ2-3	TRBD1	many	TGCAGCGCCCGAGGGGGCGATACGCAGTATTTT	CSARGGDTQYF
TRBV5-5	14	TRBJ2-2	TRBD1	few	TGTGCCAGCATGACAGGGAGCCGCACCGGGGAGCTGTTTTTT	CASMTGSRTGELFF
TRBV4-2	14	TRBJ2-3	-	-	TGTGCCAGCAGCCAGTCCGACTTTACAGATACGCAGTATTTT	CASSQSDFTDTQYF
TRBV6-5	14	TRBJ2-1	-	-	TGTGCCAGCAGTCCCGGTTACGGATACAATGAGCAGTTCTTC	CASSPGYGYNEQFF
TRBV15	13	TRBJ2-5	-	many	TGTGCCACCAGCAGGGACAGCCAAGAGACCCAGTACTTC	CATSRDSQETQYF
TRBV10-3	14	TRBJ2-2	TRBD1	-	TGTGCCATCAGTGGGCTTACAGGGGCCGGGGAGCTGTTTTTT	CAISGLTGAGELFF
TRBV3-1	13	TRBJ1-1	TRBD1	few	TGTGCCAGCAGCCCGACAGGGGGCGCATACGGTTTCTTT	CASSPTGGAYGFF
TRBV6-5	14	TRBJ2-2	TRBD2	few	TGTGCCAGCAATCTTGGGAGGGGAACCGGGGAGCTGTTTTTT	CASNLGRGTGELFF
TRBV5-1	12	TRBJ1-2	-	few	TGCGCCAGCAGCACACAGAGCTATGGCTACACCTTC	CASSTQSYGYTF
TRBV3-1	14	TRBJ1-5	-	few	TGTGCCAGCAGCCAAGCCGCCCGGAATCAGCCCCAGCATTTT	CASSQAARNQPQHF
TRBV6-5	15	TRBJ2-7	-	-	TGTGCCAGCAGTTACGGCGCCGATCTCGCCTACGAGCAGTACTTC	CASSYGADLAYEQYF
TRBV29-1	13	TRBJ1-1	-	-	TGCAGCGCTGGGGCAGTCCTGAACACTGAAGCTTTCTTT	CSAGAVLNTEAFF
TRBV12-3/TRBV12-4	13	TRBJ2-3	-	-	TGTGCCAGCAGCCGTGGGGGGAGTGATACGCAGTATTTT	CASSRGGSDTQYF
TRBV7-9	14	TRBJ1-5	-	few	TGTGCCAGCAGCCCTGGCTGGGCGAATCAGCCCCAGCATTTT	CASSPGWANQPQHF
TRBV4-2	16	TRBJ2-5	TRBD2	few	TGTGCCAGCAGCCATGATTTAGCGGGGGTTGCAGAGACCCAGTACTTC	CASSHDLAGVAETQYF
TRBV12-3/TRBV12-4	11	TRBJ2-5	-	-	TGTGCCAGGACTAGGAGGGAGACCCAGTACTTC	CARTRRETQYF
TRBV4-3	13	TRBJ1-1	-	few	TGCGCCAGCAGCCTACTGGGGCGGTCTGAAGCTTTCTTT	CASSLLGRSEAFF
TRBV6-6	14	TRBJ1-4	TRBD1	few	TGTGCCAGCAGTTCTGACAGGGTGGGGGAAAAACTGTTTTTT	CASSSDRVGEKLFF
TRBV10-3	19	TRBJ1-5	-	-	TGTGCCATCAGGGCCCCGACACCGGTCCCCGACACGCTCGATCAGCCCCAGCATTTT	CAIRAPTPVPDTLDQPQHF
TRBV12-3/TRBV12-4	16	TRBJ1-4	-	-	TGTGCCAGCAGAATAGGTCCTGCGGGTTTGGTAGTTTTGCTGTTTTTT	CASRIGPAGLVVLLFF
TRBV29-1	13	TRBJ1-1	-	-	TGCAGCGTTGTCCCTCAAGCGAACACTGAAGCTTTCTTT	CSVVPQANTEAFF
TRBV28	10	TRBJ2-4	-	few	TGTGCCAGCAGCCGTGAAATTCAGTACTTC	CASSREIQYF
TRBV24-1	13	TRBJ1-1	-	many	TGTGCCACCAGTGACTACATGAACACTGAAGCTTTCTTT	CATSDYMNTEAFF
TRBV20-1	13	TRBJ2-1	TRBD2	-	TGCAGTGCTGGGACTAGCGGCCTGAATGAGCAGTTCTTC	CSAGTSGLNEQFF
TRBV2	15	TRBJ1-1	-	-	TGTGCCAGCCGCGTTGAGCGCGGGTTTGACACTGAAGCTTTCTTT	CASRVERGFDTEAFF
TRBV6-5	15	TRBJ2-1	TRBD2	few	TGTGCCAGCAGGCGTAGCGGGGGGTCTCACAATGAGCAGTTCTTC	CASRRSGGSHNEQFF
TRBV2	12	TRBJ1-2	-	-	TGTGCCAGCAGTGAAAATAACTATGGCTACACCTTC	CASSENNYGYTF